This T cell receptor (beta chain) was found in a study of PD-1 blockade in classical Hodgkin lymphoma. Turning to the study itself: Nivolumab was administered to patients intravenously at 3 mg/kg every 2 weeks. Study-wide results and caveats: Newly diagnosed and completely responding patients shared comparable baseline diversity.

This table comes from immunoSEQ multiplex PCR, and its TCRdb copy is limited to in-frame clones, with some not included. The table has about 40,000 clones, 60% to 80% seen once. Every patient was affected by relapse after autologous stem cell transplantation, while exposure to brentuximab vedotin was not uniform. Notes on this clone: Its antigen is not known.

The J segment lost 4 bases and the V segment lost 6 bases, leaving 9 bases of the junction unmatched. Germline CDR1 LNHDA, CDR2 SQIVND (reference sequence). The CDR3 runs 15 residues. The sequencing used peripheral blood mononuclear cells (PBMCs), collected before the second cycle of nivolumab. The sequence came from a human donor with classical Hodgkin lymphoma. V is TRBV19 and J is TRBJ1-5; 7 nucleotides match TRBD1. The CDR3 here is CASSQTGHLNQPQHF. The CDR3 DNA is TGTGCCAGTAGCCAGACAGGGCACTTAAATCAGCCCCAGCATTTT.